This T cell receptor (beta chain) was documented in a study of shared clonotypes between healthy human individuals. Points from the study as a whole: How much donors shared clonotypes was expected to be affected by sequencing depth.

This clone was observed a few times. Its antigen is not identified. Data came from immunoSEQ multiplex PCR; TCRdb stores just in-frame clones and leaves some out. The sample consists of approximately 1,000,000 clones, roughly 80% of them appearing once. The sequence came from a man aged 18 to 29 in good health. Some clones in this sample may be carry-over from other donors' samples. Input material: memory CD4+ T cells from PBMCs. Documented subset: CD45RA-negative fraction.

In DNA, the CDR3 is TGTGCCAGCAGTCCAAGGGTAGACTATGGCTACACCTTC. It yields the protein CASSPRVDYGYTF. This chain links TRBV6-1 with TRBJ1-2; D unclear. V was pared by 5 bases and J by 3 bases, with 10 bases between. Germline CDR1 and CDR2: MNHNS and SASEGT. This CDR3 region has 13 residues.